Following are 7 T cell receptor delta chains from one sample sequenced in a study of γδ T cells in repeated Plasmodium falciparum infection. TCRdb fed the multiplex PCR reads to CATT. This table holds tens of thousands of delta-chain clones, 1.5% to 2% found once. Flow sorting of PBMC yielded separate Vgamma9/Vdelta2+ and Vdelta2-negative gammadelta T cell populations for bulk repertoire analysis. Sequencing was done on a sample of gamma-delta T cells from blood. Receptor source: a pool of human donors (malaria-infected and uninfected, not separated).

This clone came up many times. TCRdb's protein for this DNA is that of a much larger clone and differs from the translation at residue 6, likely a read error; the protein shown is the DNA translation. The V call is TRDV1, the J call TRDJ1; maybe TRDD3 (6 bases). The CDR3 extends over 22 amino acids. Germline V gene sequence: CDR1 TSWWSYY, CDR2 QGS. V lost 4 bases and J 0 bases, leaving 33 bases between the germline ends. CDR3 nucleotide sequence: TGTGCTCTTGGGGGACCTACGGCCGGGATAAGGGGGGGTCTCCGGTACACCGATAAACTCATCTTT. Translated, it gives CALGGPTAGIRGGLRYTDKLIF.

Points on this clone: This likely reflects a read error, since a far larger clone is one base away. Distinct nucleotide sequences in the sample also encode this CDR3. The chain has TRDV1 and TRDJ1, with TRDD3 matching 13 bases. The J gene was missing in TCRdb and was found by matching the end of the DNA to germline. Germline V gene lookup returns CDR1 TSWWSYY and CDR2 QGS. With 3 bases clipped from V and 6 bases from J, the junction kept 37 bases outside the gene matches. This CDR3 has 26 amino acids. The CDR3 region has the DNA TGTGCTCTTGGGGAGCCGAACCAAACACCCATACTGGGGGATACGGGAACCCTATTAAAAGTTCATAAACTCATCTTT. This gives the protein CALGEPNQTPILGDTGTLLKVHKLIF.

This clone was picked up a small number of times. The likely explanation is a read error, given a far larger clone one base away. This specimen includes other DNA sequences encoding the same CDR3. The V gene is TRDV1, the J gene TRDJ1; D gene ambiguous. The V and J ends lost 2 bases and 2 bases respectively, with 24 bases between them. Germline CDR1 TSWWSYY, CDR2 QGS. The CDR3 loop spans 19 amino acids. DNA for the CDR3: TGTGCTCTTGGGGAAGGGGTCCCGCGCGGTGTTGTATGTACCGATAAACTCATCTTT. Protein sequence: CALGEGVPRGVVCTDKLIF.

Ten or more counts support this clone. With only one base between it and a far larger clone, this is likely a read error. Other DNA sequences in the same sample also yield this CDR3. This rearrangement joins TRDV1 to TRDJ2; 8 bases map to TRDD3. In germline, CDR1 is TSWWSYY, CDR2 QGS. The CDR3 covers 21 residues. The junction had 20 bases not matched to a gene; V was cut back by 3 bases and J by 2 bases. The CDR3 region is CALGEGPYWGPRTTLTAQLFF. In DNA, the CDR3 is TGTGCTCTTGGGGAGGGTCCCTACTGGGGGCCCCGCACCACCTTGACAGCACAACTCTTCTTT.

To note about this clone: A far more abundant clone sits one base away, making this likely a read error. This CDR3 is also generated by other DNA sequences in the sample. CDR3 in amino acids: CALGDSTGIRYSDKLIF. The CDR3 DNA follows: TGTGCTCTTGGGGATTCTACGGGGATACGATACAGTGATAAACTCATCTTT. The chain joins TRDV1 to TRDJ1, with TRDD3 matching over 9 bases. The CDR3 covers 17 residues. The germline gives CDR1 TSWWSYY, CDR2 QGS. J lost 5 bases, V lost 3 bases, and 13 bases had no gene match.

This clone occurred many times. For this DNA, TCRdb reports the protein of a much larger clone, which diverges at residue 7, most likely from a read error; the protein presented here is translated directly from the DNA. The CDR3 nucleotides are TGTGCTCTTGGGGGCACCTCCCCCACTTGGGTCCTAGTGGATAAACTCATCTTT. Its protein product is CALGGTSPTWVLVDKLIF. This chain joins TRDV1 and TRDJ1; D may be TRDD2 (5 bases). CDR1 TSWWSYY and CDR2 QGS come from the germline V gene. This CDR3 has 18 residues. V gave up 4 bases and J gave up 5 bases, with 26 bases separating them.

This clone was counted between two and nine times. The genes are TRAV29/DV5 and TRDJ1; TRDD3 might be the D (6 bases). CDR1 and CDR2 (germline): NSMFDY, ISSIKDK. V lost 1 base, J lost 0 bases, and 28 bases lay in between. This CDR3 region has 20 residues. In DNA, the CDR3 is TGTGCAGCAAGCCCCCTCGGCGGAATACTGGGCCCATTGTACACCGATAAACTCATCTTT. It encodes CAASPLGGILGPLYTDKLIF.